This TCR beta chain comes out of a study of T cell responses to AZD1222 COVID-19 vaccine. Study-wide background: The analysis combined second doses at about 4 or about 12 weeks.

This clone appeared a single time. Generated by immunoSEQ multiplex PCR, the TCRdb table keeps only in-frame clones and is missing some. Of 100,000 to 150,000 clones in the sample, 80% to 90% were seen once. The CDR3 length is 13 residues. V lost 7 bases to trimming and J lost 6 bases; unmatched junction nucleotides: 4. Germline CDR1 MNHEY, CDR2 SVGAGI. The chain recombines TRBV6-5 with TRBJ1-5; 9 bases agree with TRBD1. The source was peripheral blood, collected on day 0 of AZD1222 vaccination. This receptor was obtained from an adult in good health. For the CDR3, the DNA is TGTGCCAGCACCGGGACAGGGTTTCAGCCCCAGCATTTT. Translating gives CASTGTGFQPQHF.